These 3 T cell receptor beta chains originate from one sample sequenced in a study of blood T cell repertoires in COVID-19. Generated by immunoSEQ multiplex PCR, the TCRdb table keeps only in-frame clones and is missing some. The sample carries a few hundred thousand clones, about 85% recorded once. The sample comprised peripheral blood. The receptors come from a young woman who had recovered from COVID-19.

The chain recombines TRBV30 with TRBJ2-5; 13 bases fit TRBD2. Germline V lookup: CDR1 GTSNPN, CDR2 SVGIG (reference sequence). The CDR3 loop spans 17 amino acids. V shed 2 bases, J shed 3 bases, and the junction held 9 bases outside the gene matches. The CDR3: CAWSPSPGLAGEETQYF. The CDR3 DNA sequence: TGTGCCTGGAGTCCGTCACCAGGACTAGCGGGAGAAGAGACCCAGTACTTC.

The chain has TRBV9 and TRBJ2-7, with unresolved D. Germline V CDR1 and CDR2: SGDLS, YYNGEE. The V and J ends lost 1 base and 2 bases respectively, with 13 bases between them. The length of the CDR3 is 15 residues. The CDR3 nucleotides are TGTGCCAGCAGCGTATCGGCGGAGTCAACCTACGAGCAGTACTTC. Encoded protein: CASSVSAESTYEQYF.

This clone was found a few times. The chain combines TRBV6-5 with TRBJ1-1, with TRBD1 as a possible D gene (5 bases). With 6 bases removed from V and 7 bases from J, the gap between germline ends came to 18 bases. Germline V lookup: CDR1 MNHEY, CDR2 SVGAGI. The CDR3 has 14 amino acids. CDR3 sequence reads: CASRRPGPPGEAFF. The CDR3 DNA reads TGTGCCAGCAGAAGACCAGGGCCCCCCGGTGAAGCTTTCTTT.